A selection of T cell receptor beta chains follows, all from one sample in a study of T cells after yellow fever vaccination. TCRdb reprocessed the 5' RACE reads with MiXCR, giving one entry per CDR3 protein. The table includes 250,000 to 400,000 distinct CDR3 sequences, 3.5% to 4.5% detected once. Sequencing was performed on PBMCs, taken 15 days after the yellow fever booster vaccination. The receptors here all came from a young man who received the YFV17D yellow fever vaccine. CDR3s include the opening cysteine and the closing phenylalanine or tryptophan. Fields, in order: CDR3 DNA, CDR3 protein, clone size, J gene, D gene, V gene. A D gene is named only where the DNA matches it firmly. Clone size is given for some rows only: seen once, a few or many times, or a class if the clone is expanded.

cdr3_nt: TGTGCCAGCCAAGTACAGGGGGCGACAGATACGCAGTATTTT; cdr3_aa: CASQVQGATDTQYF; clone_size: many; j_call: TRBJ2-3; d_call: TRBD1; v_call: TRBV6-5
cdr3_nt: TGCGCCAGCAGCCAGGGCCTAGCGGATTCGGGACACAATGAGCAGTTCTTC; cdr3_aa: CASSQGLADSGHNEQFF; clone_size: many; j_call: TRBJ2-1; d_call: TRBD2; v_call: TRBV4-1
cdr3_nt: TGTGCCAGCACCCTCGCTGGGGATTACGGCTACACCTTC; cdr3_aa: CASTLAGDYGYTF; clone_size: many; j_call: TRBJ1-2; d_call: -; v_call: TRBV25-1
cdr3_nt: TGTGCCAGCAGCCCCCCTTCAGGGAACTATGGCTACACCTTC; cdr3_aa: CASSPPSGNYGYTF; clone_size: many; j_call: TRBJ1-2; d_call: -; v_call: TRBV7-8
cdr3_nt: TGTGCCAGCAGCTCCTGGGAGGGTCTAGAAATTAACTATGGCTACACCTTC; cdr3_aa: CASSSWEGLEINYGYTF; clone_size: few; j_call: TRBJ1-2; d_call: -; v_call: TRBV7-9
cdr3_nt: TGTGCCAGCAGCCTATATTATCAGCCCCAGCATTTT; cdr3_aa: CASSLYYQPQHF; clone_size: -; j_call: TRBJ1-5; d_call: -; v_call: TRBV7-2
cdr3_nt: TGTGCCAGCAGTGACCAGCCGAACACTGAAGCTTTCTTT; cdr3_aa: CASSDQPNTEAFF; clone_size: many; j_call: TRBJ1-1; d_call: -; v_call: TRBV6-4
cdr3_nt: TGTGCCAGCAGCTGGGGCAGGGCTAATCAAGAGACCCAGTACTTC; cdr3_aa: CASSWGRANQETQYF; clone_size: few; j_call: TRBJ2-5; d_call: -; v_call: TRBV7-2
cdr3_nt: TGTGCCAGCAGCGCCACCGGGACAGCCGATTCACCCCTCCACTTT; cdr3_aa: CASSATGTADSPLHF; clone_size: -; j_call: TRBJ1-6; d_call: TRBD1; v_call: TRBV5-4
cdr3_nt: TGTGCCAGCACCGCTCTAAATCTGGGAGAGCAGTACTTC; cdr3_aa: CASTALNLGEQYF; clone_size: few; j_call: TRBJ2-7; d_call: -; v_call: TRBV7-9
cdr3_nt: TGTGCCAGCAGCCCTCGGGTAGGGATTGAAAACGGGCACACTGAAGCTTTCTTT; cdr3_aa: CASSPRVGIENGHTEAFF; clone_size: -; j_call: TRBJ1-1; d_call: -; v_call: TRBV12-3/TRBV12-4